This T cell receptor beta chain was sequenced during a study of OX40 agonist ivuxolimab in advanced cancers. Study-level background: Prior therapy, whether anti-PD-1, anti-PD-L1 or anti-CTLA-4, was allowed, and 35% to 40% had some.

Turning to this clone: Its antigen remains unidentified.

Per the germline V gene, CDR1 is SGHTS and CDR2 is YDEGEE. The CDR3 contains 16 residues. Trimming took 5 bases from V and 2 from J, leaving 16 bases between them. Assay used: immunoSEQ multiplex PCR; TCRdb lists only in-frame clones, some missing. Here the sample spans tens of thousands of clones, about four fifths being singletons. Study-wide results and caveats: Expanded clones were, on average, more numerous among CD8+ T cells than CD4+.

This chain connects TRBV5-8 to TRBJ2-2, with D uncertain. This TCR came from an adult with an advanced solid tumor such as melanoma, head and neck, liver or kidney cancer. The sequenced sample was CD4+ or CD8+ T cells sorted from blood, obtained in a trial of the OX40 agonist ivuxolimab. Here the CDR3 DNA reads TGTGCCAGCAGGAAAATACAGCACGGAAACACCGGGGAGCTGTTTTTT. It translates to CASRKIQHGNTGELFF. Based on the CDR3 plus reference TRBV5-8 and TRBJ2-2, the full variable domain is EAGVTQSPTHLIKTRGQQATLRCSPISGHTSVYWYQQALGLGLQFLLWYDEGEERNRGNFPPRFSGRQFPNYSSELNVNALELEDSALYLCASRKIQHGNTGELFFGEGSRLTVL.